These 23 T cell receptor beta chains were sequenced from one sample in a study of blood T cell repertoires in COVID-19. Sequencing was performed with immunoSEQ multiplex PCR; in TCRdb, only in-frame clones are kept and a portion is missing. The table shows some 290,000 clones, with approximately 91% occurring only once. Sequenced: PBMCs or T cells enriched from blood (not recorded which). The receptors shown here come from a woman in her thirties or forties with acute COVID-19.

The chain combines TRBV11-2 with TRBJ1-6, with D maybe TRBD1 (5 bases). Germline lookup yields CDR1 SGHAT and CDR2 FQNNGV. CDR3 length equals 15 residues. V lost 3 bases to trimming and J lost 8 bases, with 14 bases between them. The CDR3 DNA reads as TGTGCCAGCAGCTTGACGGGACTCTTTTATTCACCCCTCCACTTT. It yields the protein CASSLTGLFYSPLHF. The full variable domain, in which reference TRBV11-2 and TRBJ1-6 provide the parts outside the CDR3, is EAGVAQSPRYKIIEKRQSVAFWCNPISGHATLYWYQQILGQGPKLLIQFQNNGVVDDSQLPKDRFSAERLKGVDSTLKIQPAKLEDSAVYLCASSLTGLFYSPLHFGNGTRLTVT.

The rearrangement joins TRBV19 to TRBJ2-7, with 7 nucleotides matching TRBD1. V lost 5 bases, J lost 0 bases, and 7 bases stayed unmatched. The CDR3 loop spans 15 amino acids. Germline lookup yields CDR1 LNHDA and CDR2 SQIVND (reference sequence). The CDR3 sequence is CASSFRDSLSYEQYF. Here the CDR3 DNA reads TGTGCCAGTAGTTTCCGGGACAGCCTCTCCTACGAGCAGTACTTC.

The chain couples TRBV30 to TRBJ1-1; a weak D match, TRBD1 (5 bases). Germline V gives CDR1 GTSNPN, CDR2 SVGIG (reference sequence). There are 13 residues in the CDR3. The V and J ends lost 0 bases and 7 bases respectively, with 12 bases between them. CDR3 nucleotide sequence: TGTGCCTGGAGTGTACGTGGGCAGGGTGAAGCTTTCTTT. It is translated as CAWSVRGQGEAFF.

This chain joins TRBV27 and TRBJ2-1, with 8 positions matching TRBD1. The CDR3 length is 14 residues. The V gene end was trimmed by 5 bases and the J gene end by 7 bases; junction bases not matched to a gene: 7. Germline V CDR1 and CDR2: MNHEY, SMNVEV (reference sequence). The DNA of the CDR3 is TGTGCCAGCAGTCCCGGGACAGGAGGGAATGAGCAGTTCTTC. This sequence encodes CASSPGTGGNEQFF.

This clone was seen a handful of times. CDR3 in amino acids: CASSLSLAAHNEQFF. The CDR3 coding sequence is TGTGCCAGCAGCTTAAGCCTAGCGGCCCACAATGAGCAGTTCTTC. V is TRBV7-2 and J is TRBJ2-1, with TRBD2 matching 7 bases. The length of the CDR3 is 15 residues. The V gene's germline CDR1 is SGHTA and CDR2 FQGNSA. V gave up 2 bases and J gave up 5 bases; unmatched junction bases: 6.

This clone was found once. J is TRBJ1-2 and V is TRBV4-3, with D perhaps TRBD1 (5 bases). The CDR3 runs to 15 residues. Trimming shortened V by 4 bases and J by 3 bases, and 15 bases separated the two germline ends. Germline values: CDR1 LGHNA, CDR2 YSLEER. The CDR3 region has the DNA TGCGCCAGCAGCCCTAGAATTCAGGGCGACTATGGCTACACCTTC. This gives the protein CASSPRIQGDYGYTF.

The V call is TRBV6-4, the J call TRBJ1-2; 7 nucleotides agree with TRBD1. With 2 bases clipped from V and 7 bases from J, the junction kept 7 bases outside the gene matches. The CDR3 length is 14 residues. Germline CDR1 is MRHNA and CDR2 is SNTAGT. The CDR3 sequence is CASSDEKGAGGYTF. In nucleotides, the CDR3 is TGTGCCAGCAGTGACGAAAAGGGGGCTGGTGGCTACACCTTC.

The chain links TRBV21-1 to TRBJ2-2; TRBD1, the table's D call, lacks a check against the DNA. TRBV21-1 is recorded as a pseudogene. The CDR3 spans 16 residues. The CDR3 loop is CASSRDRDGETGELFF. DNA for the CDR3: TGTGCCAGCAGCAGAGACAGGGACGGGGAAACCGGGGAGCTGTTTTTT.

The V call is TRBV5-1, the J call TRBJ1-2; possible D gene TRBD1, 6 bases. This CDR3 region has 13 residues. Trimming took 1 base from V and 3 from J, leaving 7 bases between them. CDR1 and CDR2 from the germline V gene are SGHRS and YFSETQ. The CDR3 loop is CASSLQGYYGYTF. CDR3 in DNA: TGCGCCAGCAGCTTGCAGGGGTACTATGGCTACACCTTC.

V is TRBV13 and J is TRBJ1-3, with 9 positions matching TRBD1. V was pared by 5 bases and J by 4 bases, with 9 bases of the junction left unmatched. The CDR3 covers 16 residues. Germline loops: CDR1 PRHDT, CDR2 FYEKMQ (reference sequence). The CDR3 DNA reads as TGTGCCAGCAGCCAAAGACAGGGGGTGAAAGGAAACACCATATATTTT. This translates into CASSQRQGVKGNTIYF. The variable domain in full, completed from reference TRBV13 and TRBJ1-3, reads AAGVIQSPRHLIKEKRETATLKCYPIPRHDTVYWYQQGPGQDPQFLISFYEKMQSDKGSIPDRFSAQQFSDYHSELNMSSLELGDSALYFCASSQRQGVKGNTIYFGEGSWLTVV.

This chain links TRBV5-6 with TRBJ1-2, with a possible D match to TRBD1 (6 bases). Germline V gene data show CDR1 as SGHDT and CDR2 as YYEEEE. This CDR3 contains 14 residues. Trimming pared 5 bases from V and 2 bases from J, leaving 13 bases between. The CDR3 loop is CASRPDRLNYGYTF. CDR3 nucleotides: TGTGCCAGCAGACCTGACAGGTTAAACTATGGCTACACCTTC.

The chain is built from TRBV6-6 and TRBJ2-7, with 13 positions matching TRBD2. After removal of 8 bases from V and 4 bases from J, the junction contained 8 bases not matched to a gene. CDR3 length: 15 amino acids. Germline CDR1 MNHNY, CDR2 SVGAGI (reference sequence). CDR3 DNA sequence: TGTGCCAGCGGAGGACTAGCGGGGGCCGGGTACGAGCAGTACTTC. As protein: CASGGLAGAGYEQYF.

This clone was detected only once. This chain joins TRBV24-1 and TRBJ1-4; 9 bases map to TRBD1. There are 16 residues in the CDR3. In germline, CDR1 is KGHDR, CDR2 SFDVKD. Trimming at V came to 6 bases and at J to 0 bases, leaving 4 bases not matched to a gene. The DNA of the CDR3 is TGTGCCACCAGTCGTGGGACAGGGTCAACTAATGAAAAACTGTTTTTT. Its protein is CATSRGTGSTNEKLFF.

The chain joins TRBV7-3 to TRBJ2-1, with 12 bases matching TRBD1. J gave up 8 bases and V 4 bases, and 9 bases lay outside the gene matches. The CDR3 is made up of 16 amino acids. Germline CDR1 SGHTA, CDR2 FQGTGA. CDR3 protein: CASSSTGTGGFHEQFF. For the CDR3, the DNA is TGTGCCAGCAGCTCCACCGGGACAGGGGGCTTCCATGAGCAGTTCTTC.

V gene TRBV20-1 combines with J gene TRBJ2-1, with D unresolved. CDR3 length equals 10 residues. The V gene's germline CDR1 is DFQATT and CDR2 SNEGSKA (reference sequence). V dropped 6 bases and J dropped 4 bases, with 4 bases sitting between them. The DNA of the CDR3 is TGCAGTGCCTCGTACAATGAGCAGTTCTTC. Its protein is CSASYNEQFF.

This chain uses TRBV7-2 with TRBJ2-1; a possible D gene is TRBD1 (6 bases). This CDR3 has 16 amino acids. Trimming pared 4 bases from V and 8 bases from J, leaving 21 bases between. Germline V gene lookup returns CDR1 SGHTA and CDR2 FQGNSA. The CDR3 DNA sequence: TGTGCCAGCAGCTCTCCGAGTAGCAGGGGCTTGCATGAGCAGTTCTTC. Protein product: CASSSPSSRGLHEQFF.

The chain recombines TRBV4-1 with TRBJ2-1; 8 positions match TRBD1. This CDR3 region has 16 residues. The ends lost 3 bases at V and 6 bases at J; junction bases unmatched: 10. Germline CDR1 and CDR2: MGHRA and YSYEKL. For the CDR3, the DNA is TGCGCCAGCAGCCACCGGACAGGGAGCTTTGTCAATGAGCAGTTCTTC. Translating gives CASSHRTGSFVNEQFF.

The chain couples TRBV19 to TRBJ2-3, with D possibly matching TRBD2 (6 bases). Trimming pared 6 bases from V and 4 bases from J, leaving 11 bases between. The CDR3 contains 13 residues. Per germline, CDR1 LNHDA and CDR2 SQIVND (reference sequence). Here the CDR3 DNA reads TGTGCCAGTAGAACGGCTAGCGCAGATACGCAGTATTTT. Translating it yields CASRTASADTQYF.

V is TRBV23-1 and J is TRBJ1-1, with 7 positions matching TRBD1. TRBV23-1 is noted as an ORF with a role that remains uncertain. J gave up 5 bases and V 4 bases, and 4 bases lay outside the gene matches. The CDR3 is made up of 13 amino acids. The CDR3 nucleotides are TGCGCCAGCAGTCCCCCAGGGGGGACTGAAGCTTTCTTT. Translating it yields CASSPPGGTEAFF.

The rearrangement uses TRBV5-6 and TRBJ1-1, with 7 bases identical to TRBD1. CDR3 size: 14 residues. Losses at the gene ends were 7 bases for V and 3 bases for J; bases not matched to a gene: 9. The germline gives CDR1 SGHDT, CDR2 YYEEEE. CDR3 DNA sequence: TGTGCCAGCGAAGAGACAGGGCTGTACACTGAAGCTTTCTTT. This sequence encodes CASEETGLYTEAFF.

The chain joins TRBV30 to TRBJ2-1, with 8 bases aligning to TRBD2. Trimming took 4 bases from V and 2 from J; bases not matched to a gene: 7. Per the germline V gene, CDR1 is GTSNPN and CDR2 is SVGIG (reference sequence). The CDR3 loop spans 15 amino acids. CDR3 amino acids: CAWTLGGLAYNEQFF. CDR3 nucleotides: TGTGCCTGGACCCTAGGGGGACTAGCCTACAATGAGCAGTTCTTC.

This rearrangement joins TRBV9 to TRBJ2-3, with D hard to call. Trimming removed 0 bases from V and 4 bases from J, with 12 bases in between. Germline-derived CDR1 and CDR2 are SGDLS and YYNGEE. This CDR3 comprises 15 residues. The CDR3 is CASSVEPGSPDTQYF. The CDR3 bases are TGTGCCAGCAGCGTAGAGCCGGGTTCCCCAGATACGCAGTATTTT.

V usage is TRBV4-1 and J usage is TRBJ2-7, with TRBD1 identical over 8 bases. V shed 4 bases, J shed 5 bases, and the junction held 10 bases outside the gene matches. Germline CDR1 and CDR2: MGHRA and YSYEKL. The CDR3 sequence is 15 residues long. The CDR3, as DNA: TGCGCCAGCAGCCCCTGGACAGGGAAGACCCACGAGCAGTACTTC. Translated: CASSPWTGKTHEQYF.